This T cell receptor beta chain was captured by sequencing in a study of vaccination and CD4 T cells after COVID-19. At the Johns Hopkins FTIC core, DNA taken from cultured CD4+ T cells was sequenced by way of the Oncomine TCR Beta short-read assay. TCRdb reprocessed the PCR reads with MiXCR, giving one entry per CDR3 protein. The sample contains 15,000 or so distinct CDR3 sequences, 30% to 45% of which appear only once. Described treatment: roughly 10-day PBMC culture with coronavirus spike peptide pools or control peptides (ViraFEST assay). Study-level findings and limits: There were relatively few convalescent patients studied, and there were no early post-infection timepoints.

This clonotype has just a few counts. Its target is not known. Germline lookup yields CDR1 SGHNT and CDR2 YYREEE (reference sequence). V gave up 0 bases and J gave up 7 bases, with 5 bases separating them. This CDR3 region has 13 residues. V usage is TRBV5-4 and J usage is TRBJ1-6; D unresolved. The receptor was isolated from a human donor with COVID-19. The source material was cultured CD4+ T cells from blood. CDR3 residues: CASSLGSNSPLHF. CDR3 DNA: TGTGCCAGCAGCTTGGGGTCCAATTCACCCCTCCACTTT.